These 7 T cell receptor beta chains share one sample of origin, sequenced in a study of T cell responses to AZD1222 COVID-19 vaccine (TCRdb year 2021). Library preparation used the immunoSEQ multiplex PCR assay. Drawn from immuneACCESS, this table holds only the in-frame rearrangements with V and J called that TCRdb kept. Clones are partly lost; checked studies trace under half to an unresolved V gene and leave the rest unexplained. The sample table holds over 85,000 clones, of which 85% to 90% were seen once. 6.5% to 8% of the sample is taken by the ten largest. The time point label of this sample denotes: baseline before first vaccination. The sample here was peripheral blood, taken on day 0 of AZD1222 vaccination. The receptors here all came from an adult in good health.

In its sample, this clone was seen a few times. This chain uses TRBV6-2 or TRBV6-3 with TRBJ1-5, with D possibly matching TRBD1 (5 bases). V shed 6 bases and J shed 4 bases, with 22 bases lying between them. This CDR3 region has 17 residues. The germline V gene has CDR1 MNHEY and CDR2 SVGEGT. Written as DNA, the CDR3 is TGTGCCAGCAGCCTAAACGACCAGGGAGTAGGTAATCAGCCCCAGCATTTT. This encodes CASSLNDQGVGNQPQHF.

The chain links TRBV6-5 to TRBJ2-7, with unresolved D. The CDR3 is 12 residues long. Germline loops: CDR1 MNHEY, CDR2 SVGAGI. V gave up 7 bases and J gave up 5 bases, with 12 bases separating them. CDR3 amino acids: CASTPAGHEQYF. The CDR3 DNA reads TGTGCCAGCACCCCCGCCGGACACGAGCAGTACTTC.

The V gene is TRBV4-2, the J gene TRBJ1-1, with unresolved D. Trimming left V 2 bases short and J 1 base short, with 8 bases between. CDR3 size: 14 residues. The germline V gene encodes CDR1 LGHNA and CDR2 YNFKEQ. The CDR3 DNA reads as TGTGCCAGCAGCCAACGCATGGGGAACACTGAAGCTTTCTTT. Protein product: CASSQRMGNTEAFF.

This rearrangement joins TRBV13 to TRBJ2-5, with 7 bases that match TRBD1. The CDR3 sequence is 16 residues long. Germline CDR1 is PRHDT and CDR2 is FYEKMQ (reference sequence). The ends lost 5 bases at V and 5 bases at J; junction bases unmatched: 14. The CDR3 bases are TGTGCCAGCAGCCGAGCAATGACACAGGGGTGGGAGACCCAGTACTTC. Protein sequence: CASSRAMTQGWETQYF.

V and J are TRBV19 and TRBJ2-1; 12 bases are a match to TRBD2. Germline values: CDR1 LNHDA, CDR2 SQIVND (reference sequence). The CDR3 is made up of 21 amino acids. J was trimmed by 2 bases and V by 1 base; bases with no gene match: 15. CDR3 DNA: TGTGCCAGTAGTATAGGACGGGCTAGCGGGAGGGCCTATTTTACCTACAATGAGCAGTTCTTC. Protein product: CASSIGRASGRAYFTYNEQFF. The whole variable domain, remainder taken from reference TRBV19 and TRBJ2-1, is DGGITQSPKYLFRKEGQNVTLSCEQNLNHDAMYWYRQDPGQGLRLIYYSQIVNDFQKGDIAEGYSVSREKKESFPLTVTSAQKNPTAFYLCASSIGRASGRAYFTYNEQFFGPGTRLTVL.

The gene calls are TRBV4-1 and TRBJ2-1; D call uncertain. V lost 3 bases, J lost 4 bases, and 16 bases lay in between. This CDR3 comprises 16 residues. CDR1 is MGHRA, CDR2 YSYEKL, per germline. For the CDR3, the DNA is TGCGCCAGCAGCCAGGCCGGCGGCTCCCGATACAATGAGCAGTTCTTC. It yields the protein CASSQAGGSRYNEQFF.

The V and J genes are TRBV6-5 and TRBJ1-1; tentative D call: TRBD1 (5 bases). The CDR3 runs 14 residues. V shed 0 bases and J shed 0 bases, with 5 bases lying between them. The germline V gene has CDR1 MNHEY and CDR2 SVGAGI. The CDR3 region has the DNA TGTGCCAGCAGTTACTCGGGGGTGAACACTGAAGCTTTCTTT. It is translated as CASSYSGVNTEAFF.